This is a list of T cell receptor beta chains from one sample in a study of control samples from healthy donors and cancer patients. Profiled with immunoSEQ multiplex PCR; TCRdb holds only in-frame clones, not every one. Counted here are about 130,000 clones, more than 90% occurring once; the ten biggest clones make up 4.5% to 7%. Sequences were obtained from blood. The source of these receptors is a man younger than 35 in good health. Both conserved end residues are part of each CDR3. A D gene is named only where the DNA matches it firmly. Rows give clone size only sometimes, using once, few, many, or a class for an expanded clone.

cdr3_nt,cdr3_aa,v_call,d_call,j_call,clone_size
TGTGCCAGCAATTCCCCCTCCAAGAACACTGAAGCTTTCTTT,CASNSPSKNTEAFF,TRBV6-5,NA,TRBJ1-1,few
TGTGCCAGCAGCTTAGCGGGGGTGAACACCGGGGAGCTGTTTTTT,CASSLAGVNTGELFF,TRBV5-4,TRBD2,TRBJ2-2,NA
TGTGCCAGCAGCGTAGGGGCGTATTCACCCCTCCACTTT,CASSVGAYSPLHF,TRBV9,NA,TRBJ1-6,NA
TGTGCCAGCAGCGTAGGTACAGCCTCTGGAAACACCATATATTTT,CASSVGTASGNTIYF,TRBV9,NA,TRBJ1-3,NA
TGTGCCAGCAGCGTAGCCGGACAGGGGTTCTACAATGAGCAGTTCTTC,CASSVAGQGFYNEQFF,TRBV9,TRBD1,TRBJ2-1,NA
TGCGCCAGCAGCCCCGGGACTAGCACGCCCCATGAGCAGTTCTTC,CASSPGTSTPHEQFF,TRBV5-1,TRBD2,TRBJ2-1,few
TGTGCCAGTAGTATAGTGGCGACGGCAACCTATGGCTACACCTTC,CASSIVATATYGYTF,TRBV19,NA,TRBJ1-2,NA
TGTGCCAGCAGCTTTTTCGCTTCTAGCGGGGGTCGTACGGAGACCCAGTACTTC,CASSFFASSGGRTETQYF,TRBV5-5,TRBD2,TRBJ2-5,NA
TGCAGCGTTGCCGGGGGCTACGAGCAGTACTTC,CSVAGGYEQYF,TRBV29-1,NA,TRBJ2-7,NA
TGTGCCAGCAGGGAGATATACAGGGGTCCTTTGTGGAACGAGCAGTACTTC,CASREIYRGPLWNEQYF,TRBV27,TRBD1,TRBJ2-7,once
TGTGCCAGCAGCCGACAGGTGCGCGTCCTATATGGCTACACCTTC,CASSRQVRVLYGYTF,TRBV7-7,NA,TRBJ1-2,few
TGTGCCTGGAGTGAACTCTACTCCGGACTAGCGGGGTACGTACTAGCCAAAAACATTCAGTACTTC,CAWSELYSGLAGYVLAKNIQYF,TRBV30,TRBD2,TRBJ2-4,NA
TGTGCCAGCAACGAGATCGCAGGGGCTGTCGGTGGCTACACCTTC,CASNEIAGAVGGYTF,TRBV7-6,NA,TRBJ1-2,NA
TGCAGCGTTGATAGGGGGTACACCGGGGAGCTGTTTTTT,CSVDRGYTGELFF,TRBV29-1,NA,TRBJ2-2,once
TGTGCCAGCAGCCCCCCGACAGGGGAAGGTCCGGCTTTCTTT,CASSPPTGEGPAFF,TRBV6-5,TRBD1,TRBJ1-1,NA
TGTGCCTGGAGGGAACTCAGGTCCTATAATTCACCCCTCCACTTT,CAWRELRSYNSPLHF,TRBV30,NA,TRBJ1-6,NA
TGTGCCAGCAGCTCCCCCCTAGCGGGGGGACCCGGCGAGCAGTACTTC,CASSSPLAGGPGEQYF,TRBV7-9,TRBD2,TRBJ2-7,NA